This TCR beta chain appears in the sequencing data of a study of blood T cell repertoires in COVID-19. Repertoires were generated with immunoSEQ multiplex PCR, while TCRdb's copy carries only in-frame clones and drops some. This sample has some 200,000 clones, with around 85% found just once. Everyone who took part was roughly 18 to 95 years old, and they came from about two dozen US areas. The CDR3 totals 15 residues. Looked up from germline, CDR1 is WNHNN and CDR2 is SYGVQD (reference sequence). V shed 5 bases, J shed 3 bases, and the junction held 8 bases outside the gene matches. This chain uses TRBV10-1 with TRBJ2-7, with 9 bases fitting TRBD2. This clonotype originated in a woman between 40 and 50 years old with acute COVID-19. Sequencing was performed on PBMCs or T cells enriched from blood (not recorded which). As DNA, the CDR3 is TGCGCCAGCAGTACTTCTAGCGGGAAGGGCTACGAGCAGTACTTC. As protein: CASSTSSGKGYEQYF.